Presented here are 10 T cell receptor beta chains from one specimen sequenced in a study of cytomegalovirus exposure and HLA in healthy donors. Both 60 Vbeta primers and 13 Jbeta primers went into the PCR. Only in-frame clones appear in the TCRdb table, and some are missing; sequencing was by immunoSEQ multiplex PCR. The repertoire includes more than 80,000 clones, 55% to 75% of them detected once, and approximately 3% sits in the top ten. Material: PBMCs. These receptors originate from a man in his 60s in good health and CMV-seronegative.

J is TRBJ1-1 and V is TRBV6-6, with 11 bases matching TRBD1. Trimming took 6 bases from V and 0 from J; bases not matched to a gene: 3. This CDR3 has 15 amino acids. The germline V gene encodes CDR1 MNHNY and CDR2 SVGAGI (reference sequence). CDR3 residues: CASRGTGGMNTEAFF. The DNA for the CDR3 is TGTGCCAGCAGAGGGACAGGGGGTATGAACACTGAAGCTTTCTTT.

This clone was recorded once. The rearrangement uses TRBV2 and TRBJ2-7; 10 bases map to TRBD2. Germline-derived CDR1 and CDR2 are SNHLY and FYNNEI. The CDR3 runs 14 residues. After removal of 6 bases from V and 2 bases from J, the junction contained 4 bases not matched to a gene. CDR3 nucleotide sequence: TGTGCCAGCAGAGGGACTAGCGAAACCTACGAGCAGTACTTC. The encoded protein is CASRGTSETYEQYF.

The chain has TRBV6-1 and TRBJ1-6; 8 bases map to TRBD1. This CDR3 spans 13 amino acids. The germline CDR1 and CDR2 sequences are MNHNS and SASEGT. With 5 bases clipped from V and 7 bases from J, the junction kept 1 base outside the gene matches. CDR3 region: CASSRTGNSPLHF. As DNA, the CDR3 is TGTGCCAGCAGTAGGACAGGGAATTCACCCCTCCACTTT.

The V gene is TRBV7-9, the J gene TRBJ2-6; D ambiguous. This CDR3 contains 15 residues. Trimming removed 5 bases from V and 4 bases from J, with 12 bases in between. Germline CDR1 is SEHNR and CDR2 is FQNEAQ (reference sequence). This chain's CDR3 is CASSRPAAGANVLTF. DNA of the CDR3: TGTGCCAGCAGCCGACCGGCGGCCGGGGCCAACGTCCTGACTTTC.

This clone was observed at least ten times. The chain joins TRBV7-6 to TRBJ1-1, with a weak D call TRBD1 (6 bases). Germline CDR1 is SGHVS and CDR2 is FNYEAQ. The CDR3 is 13 residues long. V lost 5 bases and J lost 9, with 16 bases in between. CDR3 residues: CASSRGAGTQAFF. CDR3 DNA sequence: TGTGCCAGCAGCCGGGGAGCAGGGACACAAGCTTTCTTT. The whole variable domain, remainder taken from reference TRBV7-6 and TRBJ1-1, is GAGVSQSPRYKVTKRGQDVALRCDPISGHVSLYWYRQALGQGPEFLTYFNYEAQQDKSGLPNDRFSAERPEGSISTLTIQRTEQRDSAMYRCASSRGAGTQAFFGQGTRLTVV.

This clone was recorded once. The chain employs TRBV7-9 and TRBJ1-3; TRBD1 might be the D (6 bases). Per germline, CDR1 SEHNR and CDR2 FQNEAQ (reference sequence). The CDR3 consists of 14 residues. V was pared by 5 bases and J by 0 bases, with 8 bases between. The CDR3 is CASSPDSSGNTIYF. Here the CDR3 DNA reads TGTGCCAGCAGCCCGGACAGCTCTGGAAACACCATATATTTT.

This clone was counted only a few times. The chain joins TRBV5-4 to TRBJ2-7; 7 bases match TRBD2. The CDR3 totals 15 residues. CDR1 is SGHNT and CDR2 is YYREEE in the germline V gene (reference sequence). The V gene end was trimmed by 4 bases and the J gene end by 0 bases; junction bases not matched to a gene: 7. The CDR3, as DNA: TGTGCCAGCAGCCAAGGACTAGTTAGCTCCTACGAGCAGTACTTC. It encodes CASSQGLVSSYEQYF. Combining the CDR3 with reference TRBV5-4 and TRBJ2-7 gives the whole variable domain ETGVTQSPTHLIKTRGQQVTLRCSSQSGHNTVSWYQQALGQGPQFIFQYYREEENGRGNFPPRFSGLQFPNYSSELNVNALELDDSALYLCASSQGLVSSYEQYFGPGTRLTVT.

In this sample, this clone is medium-sized. The chain employs TRBV11-1 and TRBJ1-4; TRBD1 might be the D (5 bases). This CDR3 has 13 amino acids. Per germline, CDR1 SGHAT and CDR2 FQDESV (reference sequence). Between the trimmed V and J ends, which lost 5 bases and 8 bases, there was a span of 12 bases. CDR3 protein: CASSRGTGEKLFF. For the CDR3, the DNA is TGTGCCAGCAGCCGGGGGACGGGAGAAAAACTGTTTTTT.

The chain carries TRBV4-1 and TRBJ2-7; TRBD1 is a possible D gene (7 bases). Between the trimmed V and J ends, which lost 1 base and 0 bases, there was a span of 28 bases. Per germline, CDR1 MGHRA and CDR2 YSYEKL. This CDR3 comprises 21 residues. For the CDR3, the DNA is TGCGCCAGCAGCCAAGTCCTCGTGAGGGGGCCGCCAAAGACTAGCTCCTACGAGCAGTACTTC. Translated, it gives CASSQVLVRGPPKTSSYEQYF.

This clone is a singleton in its sample. The chain links TRBV5-6 to TRBJ2-4, with 9 bases identical to TRBD1. J gave up 1 base and V 4 bases, and 9 bases lay outside the gene matches. The germline V gene has CDR1 SGHDT and CDR2 YYEEEE. The CDR3 is 17 residues long. This chain's CDR3 is CASSPLGQGLAKNIQYF. DNA of the CDR3: TGTGCCAGCAGCCCACTGGGACAGGGTTTGGCCAAAAACATTCAGTACTTC. Full variable domain (missing parts from reference TRBV5-6 and TRBJ2-4): DAGVTQSPTHLIKTRGQQVTLRCSPKSGHDTVSWYQQALGQGPQFIFQYYEEEERQRGNFPDRFSGHQFPNYSSELNVNALLLGDSALYLCASSPLGQGLAKNIQYFGAGTRLSVL.